Each of the 24 T cell receptor beta chains below was sequenced from the same sample in a study of T-cell memory formation after mild COVID-19 (dated by TCRdb to the early 2020s). The method was 5' RACE. The instrument was an Illumina NovaSeq 6000. The raw public data were reprocessed by TCRdb itself: fastp quality trimming at Q25, MiXCR clonotype calling, in-frame beta chains only. Rows are unified per CDR3 protein, each entry keeping the most common DNA and genes. The sample table lists tens of thousands of distinct CDR3 sequences, about 16% of them with a count of one. Approximately 1.5% of the sample belongs to the ten largest clones. Sequenced material: PBMCs or a T cell subset sorted from them (not recorded which). These receptors were taken from an adult who had mild COVID-19 (a few samples of this study predate the infection). The sample titles of this study are shuffled in the database, so cell type and time point are left out.

By sample share, this clonotype is medium-sized (0.01 to 0.1%). J is TRBJ2-1 and V is TRBV7-9, with D hard to call. The CDR3 has 12 residues. With 1 base removed from V and 7 bases from J, the gap between germline ends came to 5 bases. CDR1 and CDR2 (germline): SEHNR, FQNEAQ (reference sequence). This chain's CDR3 is CASSLEGNEQFF. The DNA of the CDR3 is TGTGCCAGCAGCTTAGAAGGGAATGAGCAGTTCTTC.

Many counts were recorded for this clonotype. The CDR3 here is CATMGLEDGYTF. CDR3 nucleotides: TGTGCCACCATGGGACTCGAGGATGGCTACACCTTC. The gene calls are TRBV24-1 and TRBJ1-2, with D perhaps TRBD1 (5 bases). The CDR3 runs to 12 residues. The germline V gene has CDR1 KGHDR and CDR2 SFDVKD. The V and J ends lost 8 bases and 6 bases respectively, with 12 bases between them.

This clonotype was found many times. This sequence joins TRBV7-9 and TRBJ2-5; 8 nucleotides match TRBD1. Germline V gives CDR1 SEHNR, CDR2 FQNEAQ (reference sequence). Trimming at V came to 0 bases and at J to 4 bases, leaving 4 bases not matched to a gene. CDR3 length: 15 amino acids. This chain's CDR3 is CASSLAGQGAETQYF. CDR3 bases: TGTGCCAGCAGCTTAGCTGGGCAGGGGGCAGAGACCCAGTACTTC.

This clonotype was detected ten times or more. This chain uses TRBV19 with TRBJ2-5, with a tentative D call TRBD1 (6 bases). The CDR3 sequence is 17 residues long. Germline V gene sequence: CDR1 LNHDA, CDR2 SQIVND (reference sequence). Trimming shortened V by 2 bases and J by 5 bases, and 21 bases separated the two germline ends. The CDR3 reads CASSIQVRGGRSETQYF. The CDR3 region has the DNA TGTGCCAGTAGTATACAGGTTCGAGGGGGAAGGTCGGAGACCCAGTACTTC.

In its sample, this clonotype was seen once. The V call is TRBV27, the J call TRBJ1-5, with unresolved D. Per the germline V gene, CDR1 is MNHEY and CDR2 is SMNVEV (reference sequence). This CDR3 region has 15 residues. With 0 bases removed from V and 3 bases from J, the gap between germline ends came to 9 bases. In nucleotides, the CDR3 is TGTGCCAGCAGTTTATCAGGACGGTCCAATCAGCCCCAGCATTTT. The encoded protein is CASSLSGRSNQPQHF.

This clonotype is classed as medium-sized. The chain employs TRBV12-3 or TRBV12-4 and TRBJ2-3, with a weak D call TRBD2 (6 bases). The CDR3 is 12 residues long. Trimming pared 6 bases from V and 6 bases from J, leaving 10 bases between. The CDR3 DNA follows: TGTGCCAGCAGATCGAGCGGGGATACGCAGTATTTT. It specifies CASRSSGDTQYF.

The chain has TRBV7-2 and TRBJ2-1; 9 nucleotides align to TRBD2. This CDR3 has 19 residues. The junction had 13 bases not matched to a gene; V was cut back by 3 bases and J by 1 base. Germline CDR1 reads SGHTA; CDR2 reads FQGNSA. The CDR3 nucleotides read TGTGCCAGCAGCTTGGCTTGGGCTAGCGGGATCGGTTCCTACAATGAGCAGTTCTTC. Encoded protein: CASSLAWASGIGSYNEQFF.

The chain recombines TRBV12-3 or TRBV12-4 with TRBJ2-3, with 8 bases that match TRBD1. The J segment lost 4 bases and the V segment lost 6 bases, leaving 12 bases of the junction unmatched. This CDR3 region has 16 residues. The CDR3 spells CASSSQRTGRADTQYF. Here the CDR3 DNA reads TGTGCCAGCAGCTCGCAGAGGACAGGGCGGGCAGATACGCAGTATTTT.

This clonotype has at least ten counts. The rearrangement links TRBV6-1 to TRBJ2-7, with D perhaps TRBD2 (5 bases). From germline, CDR1 is MNHNS and CDR2 SASEGT. This CDR3 is built from 15 residues. V was cut by 6 bases and J by 5 bases, with 20 bases left in between. CDR3 protein: CASRRVLALSDEQYF. CDR3 DNA sequence: TGTGCCAGCAGGCGGGTGCTAGCTCTAAGCGACGAGCAGTACTTC.

For this clonotype: A single base separates this from a much larger clone, so it may be a read error. The chain's CDR3 is CASSPSGVHHEQFF. The CDR3 DNA reads as TGCGCCAGCAGCCCGTCAGGGGTGCACCATGAGCAGTTCTTC. V is TRBV5-1 and J is TRBJ2-1, with D possibly TRBD1 on 6 matching bases. The CDR3 totals 14 residues. The germline V gene has CDR1 SGHRS and CDR2 YFSETQ. V was clipped by 4 bases and J by 8 bases, with 16 bases between them. Using reference TRBV5-1 and TRBJ2-1 for the parts outside the CDR3, the full variable domain is KAGVTQTPRYLIKTRGQQVTLSCSPISGHRSVSWYQQTPGQGLQFLFEYFSETQRNKGNFPGRFSGRQFSNSRSEMNVSTLELGDSALYLCASSPSGVHHEQFFGPGTRLTVL.

This clonotype was seen more than once but under ten times. This chain uses TRBV6-6 with TRBJ1-2; no clear D gene. The V gene lost 4 bases and the J gene lost 4 bases, with 13 bases spanning the gap. Germline V gives CDR1 MNHNY, CDR2 SVGAGI (reference sequence). There are 14 residues in the CDR3. CDR3 amino acids: CASSLIPGFYGYTF. DNA for the CDR3: TGTGCCAGCAGTTTGATCCCGGGGTTCTATGGCTACACCTTC.

This clonotype was seen more than once but under ten times. The chain couples TRBV5-4 to TRBJ2-3; 9 nucleotides match TRBD1. CDR3 length equals 13 residues. Per germline, CDR1 SGHNT and CDR2 YYREEE (reference sequence). The J segment lost 3 bases and the V segment lost 10 bases, leaving 6 bases of the junction unmatched. CDR3 loop: CAASGQGTDTQYF. Written as DNA, the CDR3 is TGTGCCGCTTCGGGACAGGGAACAGATACGCAGTATTTT.

There are many counts of this clonotype. The rearrangement links TRBV18 to TRBJ1-1; D not resolved. Between the trimmed V and J ends, which lost 2 bases and 3 bases, there was a span of 7 bases. There are 13 residues in the CDR3. Germline loops: CDR1 KGHSH, CDR2 LQKENI. CDR3 loop: CASSPGQDTEAFF. The CDR3 bases are TGTGCCAGCTCACCAGGGCAAGACACTGAAGCTTTCTTT.

This clonotype showed up many times. This chain links TRBV6-2 or TRBV6-3 with TRBJ2-7; 12 nucleotides line up with TRBD2. The CDR3 covers 18 residues. J gave up 2 bases and V 6 bases, and 14 bases lay outside the gene matches. Per the germline V gene, CDR1 is MNHEY and CDR2 is SVGEGT. CDR3 residues: CASRAPGLAGKGPYEQYF. CDR3 sequence (DNA): TGTGCCAGCAGAGCGCCGGGACTAGCGGGCAAAGGGCCCTACGAGCAGTACTTC.

This clonotype was picked up many times. The genes are TRBV7-6 and TRBJ2-5, with 8 bases aligning to TRBD1. After removal of 1 base from V and 5 bases from J, the junction contained 3 bases not matched to a gene. This CDR3 spans 14 amino acids. CDR1 SGHVS and CDR2 FNYEAQ come from the germline V gene. The CDR3 DNA reads as TGTGCCAGCAGCTTAGGGACAGGGTGGGAGACCCAGTACTTC. Its protein is CASSLGTGWETQYF.

In its sample, this clonotype was seen many times. V usage is TRBV7-3 and J usage is TRBJ2-3, with 8 bases aligning to TRBD2. CDR3 length equals 18 residues. Losses at the gene ends were 2 bases for V and 4 bases for J; bases not matched to a gene: 14. The germline V gene encodes CDR1 SGHTA and CDR2 FQGTGA. CDR3 sequence (DNA): TGTGCCAGCAGCTTATCCTACCCCGGCGGGGGGCGTTCAGATACGCAGTATTTT. It encodes CASSLSYPGGGRSDTQYF.

The chain has TRBV12-3 or TRBV12-4 and TRBJ2-1, with 8 bases identical to TRBD1. Trimming took 5 bases from V and 12 from J; bases not matched to a gene: 12. The CDR3 runs 14 residues. The CDR3 loop reads CASSVDDRGWGQFF. CDR3 nucleotide sequence: TGTGCCAGCAGTGTTGACGACAGGGGCTGGGGGCAGTTCTTC.

The chain carries TRBV18 and TRBJ2-5; no firm D call. V lost 3 bases to trimming and J lost 3 bases, with 2 bases between them. The CDR3 spans 11 residues. The germline gives CDR1 KGHSH, CDR2 LQKENI. This CDR3 is CASSPEETQYF. DNA of the CDR3: TGTGCCAGCTCACCTGAAGAGACCCAGTACTTC. The full variable domain, its missing parts supplied by reference TRBV18 and TRBJ2-5, is NAGVMQNPRHLVRRRGQEARLRCSPMKGHSHVYWYRQLPEEGLKFMVYLQKENIIDESGMPKERFSAEFPKEGPSILRIQQVVRGDSAAYFCASSPEETQYFGPGTRLLVL.

This clonotype appeared many times. The chain uses TRBV5-1 and TRBJ2-7; D possibly uses TRBD1 or TRBD2 (6 bases each). The V gene's germline CDR1 is SGHRS and CDR2 YFSETQ. The CDR3 consists of 14 residues. Deletions cut 4 bases from V and 3 bases from J, with 14 bases between. The CDR3 here is CASSTGSGYYEQYF. The CDR3 DNA is TGCGCCAGCAGCACAGGGAGCGGGTACTACGAGCAGTACTTC.

This clonotype was seen at least ten times. The rearrangement uses TRBV6-2 or TRBV6-3 and TRBJ2-1; D is undetermined. Trimming removed 5 bases at V and 7 bases at J, with 18 bases between. The V gene's germline CDR1 is MNHEY and CDR2 SVGEGT. This CDR3 region has 15 residues. The DNA of the CDR3 is TGTGCCAGCAGTCAGGTGGCTGGGCCCACGAATGAGCAGTTCTTC. It encodes CASSQVAGPTNEQFF.

This chain joins TRBV6-1 and TRBJ2-7; 7 bases agree with TRBD1. Germline V lookup: CDR1 MNHNS, CDR2 SASEGT. This CDR3 spans 15 amino acids. V lost 8 bases and J lost 0; bases outside the gene matches: 10. In DNA form, the CDR3 reads TGTGCCAGCTCCTTAGGACAGGCAGACTCCTACGAGCAGTACTTC. The encoded protein is CASSLGQADSYEQYF.

This clonotype appeared many times. The chain links TRBV24-1 to TRBJ2-6, with D tentatively TRBD2 (6 bases). Germline V gene lookup returns CDR1 KGHDR and CDR2 SFDVKD. The CDR3 is made up of 15 amino acids. Between the trimmed V and J ends, which lost 3 bases and 1 base, there was a span of 6 bases. CDR3 in amino acids: CATSDRGSGANVLTF. CDR3 coding DNA: TGTGCCACCAGTGATCGGGGGTCTGGGGCCAACGTCCTGACTTTC.

The CDR3 spells CASSPGGKGGELFF. For the CDR3, the DNA is TGTGCCAGCAGCCCAGGGGGAAAGGGCGGGGAGCTGTTTTTT. V usage is TRBV13 and J usage is TRBJ2-2; 7 bases fit TRBD1. The germline CDR1 and CDR2 sequences are PRHDT and FYEKMQ (reference sequence). The CDR3 totals 14 residues. V shed 5 bases, J shed 7 bases, and the junction held 7 bases outside the gene matches.

Many counts were recorded for this clonotype. This chain uses TRBV24-1 with TRBJ2-6; D tentatively reads TRBD1 or TRBD2 (5 bases each). The V gene's germline CDR1 is KGHDR and CDR2 SFDVKD. The CDR3 is 17 residues long. With 7 bases removed from V and 0 bases from J, the gap between germline ends came to 15 bases. The CDR3, as DNA: TGTGCCACCAGGGGTAGGGACCTAGGCTCTGGGGCCAACGTCCTGACTTTC. As protein: CATRGRDLGSGANVLTF.